Listed below are T cell receptor beta chains from one sample, sequenced in a study of blood T cells in healthy people across ages. TCRdb fed the 5' RACE reads into MiXCR, producing one record per CDR3 protein. The sample has roughly 680,000 distinct CDR3 sequences; 52% are singletons. Sequencing used blood. Receptors were obtained from a woman older than 75 in good health. Both conserved end residues are part of each CDR3. The D gene is left open where the match is weak. The listing skips clone size in some rows; elsewhere it reads once, few, many or a size class.

abundance: .; d_gene: TRBD1; v_gene: TRBV30; j_gene: TRBJ2-7; len: 14; CDR3aa: CAWRRQGFSYEQYF; CDR3nt: TGTGCCTGGAGAAGACAGGGTTTTTCCTACGAGCAGTACTTC
abundance: .; d_gene: TRBD2; v_gene: TRBV20-1; j_gene: TRBJ2-5; len: 14; CDR3aa: CSALTAGGQETQYF; CDR3nt: TGCAGTGCCTTGACAGCGGGGGGCCAAGAGACCCAGTACTTC
abundance: .; d_gene: .; v_gene: TRBV5-1; j_gene: TRBJ2-1; len: 13; CDR3aa: CASSWVGGNEQFF; CDR3nt: TGCGCCAGCAGTTGGGTGGGGGGCAATGAGCAGTTCTTC
abundance: many; d_gene: .; v_gene: TRBV7-2; j_gene: TRBJ1-2; len: 13; CDR3aa: CASSLPSVWGYTF; CDR3nt: TGTGCCAGCAGCCTCCCGTCCGTGTGGGGCTACACCTTC
abundance: once; d_gene: TRBD1; v_gene: TRBV20-1; j_gene: TRBJ1-6; len: 15; CDR3aa: CSAPSSTGDRSPLHF; CDR3nt: TGCAGTGCCCCAAGCTCGACAGGGGATCGTTCACCCCTCCACTTT
abundance: .; d_gene: .; v_gene: TRBV28; j_gene: TRBJ2-2; len: 12; CDR3aa: CASRMLAGELFF; CDR3nt: TGTGCCAGCAGGATGTTGGCCGGGGAGCTGTTTTTT
abundance: .; d_gene: .; v_gene: TRBV29-1; j_gene: TRBJ2-5; len: 12; CDR3aa: CSVGGAGETQYF; CDR3nt: TGCAGCGTTGGGGGGGCAGGGGAGACCCAGTACTTC
abundance: .; d_gene: TRBD1; v_gene: TRBV29-1; j_gene: TRBJ2-1; len: 14; CDR3aa: CSIRVVGQRYEQFF; CDR3nt: TGCAGCATTCGAGTTGTGGGACAGAGGTATGAGCAGTTCTTC
abundance: .; d_gene: .; v_gene: TRBV5-5; j_gene: TRBJ2-1; len: 12; CDR3aa: CASSSLLPEQFF; CDR3nt: TGTGCCAGCAGCTCTTTGTTGCCTGAGCAGTTCTTC
abundance: .; d_gene: .; v_gene: TRBV20-1; j_gene: TRBJ2-3; len: 14; CDR3aa: CSARVTPGVGTQYF; CDR3nt: TGCAGTGCTAGAGTAACGCCAGGAGTCGGCACGCAGTATTTT
abundance: few; d_gene: .; v_gene: TRBV6-6; j_gene: TRBJ2-2; len: 14; CDR3aa: CASSPPGFTGELFF; CDR3nt: TGTGCCAGCAGTCCCCCGGGTTTCACCGGGGAGCTGTTTTTT
abundance: .; d_gene: .; v_gene: TRBV6-5; j_gene: TRBJ1-6; len: 16; CDR3aa: CASSFGELSHNSPLHF; CDR3nt: TGTGCCAGTAGCTTCGGGGAACTTTCCCATAATTCACCCCTCCACTTT
abundance: many; d_gene: TRBD1; v_gene: TRBV20-1; j_gene: TRBJ2-3; len: 14; CDR3aa: CSARAGGLTDTQYF; CDR3nt: TGCAGTGCTAGGGCAGGGGGCCTCACAGATACGCAGTATTTT
abundance: many; d_gene: TRBD1; v_gene: TRBV9; j_gene: TRBJ2-1; len: 13; CDR3aa: CASSWTGANEQFF; CDR3nt: TGTGCCAGCAGCTGGACAGGGGCCAATGAGCAGTTCTTC
abundance: many; d_gene: .; v_gene: TRBV12-3/TRBV12-4; j_gene: TRBJ2-1; len: 14; CDR3aa: CASKEGSSYNEQFF; CDR3nt: TGTGCCAGCAAGGAGGGGAGCTCCTACAATGAGCAGTTCTTC
abundance: .; d_gene: .; v_gene: TRBV10-2; j_gene: TRBJ2-5; len: 13; CDR3aa: CASTGGTLGGQYF; CDR3nt: TGCGCCAGCACGGGCGGCACCCTCGGTGGGCAGTACTTC
abundance: .; d_gene: TRBD1; v_gene: TRBV3-1; j_gene: TRBJ2-3; len: 16; CDR3aa: CASSPRTGALADTQYF; CDR3nt: TGTGCCAGCAGCCCACGGACAGGGGCCCTCGCAGATACGCAGTATTTT
abundance: .; d_gene: .; v_gene: TRBV25-1; j_gene: TRBJ2-3; len: 17; CDR3aa: CASSEYGGHGGTDTQYF; CDR3nt: TGTGCCAGCAGTGAATACGGTGGCCACGGGGGAACAGATACGCAGTATTTT
abundance: many; d_gene: .; v_gene: TRBV20-1; j_gene: TRBJ2-6; len: 16; CDR3aa: CSVAQGTYSGANVLTF; CDR3nt: TGCAGTGTCGCACAGGGTACCTACTCTGGGGCCAACGTCCTGACTTTC
abundance: many; d_gene: .; v_gene: TRBV10-3; j_gene: TRBJ2-3; len: 14; CDR3aa: CAIASGASTDTQYF; CDR3nt: TGTGCCATCGCGTCTGGGGCCAGCACAGATACGCAGTATTTT
abundance: many; d_gene: .; v_gene: TRBV20-1; j_gene: TRBJ1-1; len: 13; CDR3aa: CSAQTGKNTEAFF; CDR3nt: TGCAGTGCTCAAACAGGGAAGAACACTGAAGCTTTCTTT
abundance: .; d_gene: .; v_gene: TRBV7-9; j_gene: TRBJ2-2; len: 14; CDR3aa: CASARTANTGELFF; CDR3nt: TGTGCCAGCGCCCGGACAGCCAACACCGGGGAGCTGTTTTTT
abundance: many; d_gene: .; v_gene: TRBV12-3/TRBV12-4; j_gene: TRBJ1-1; len: 13; CDR3aa: CASSPGTNPEAFF; CDR3nt: TGTGCCAGCAGTCCAGGGACGAACCCTGAAGCTTTCTTT
abundance: .; d_gene: .; v_gene: TRBV19; j_gene: TRBJ1-1; len: 13; CDR3aa: CASSRVLGTEAFF; CDR3nt: TGTGCCAGTAGTAGGGTCCTGGGCACTGAAGCTTTCTTT
abundance: few; d_gene: .; v_gene: TRBV29-1; j_gene: TRBJ2-1; len: 16; CDR3aa: CSVEDGGGSSYNEQFF; CDR3nt: TGCAGCGTTGAAGATGGCGGCGGTAGCTCCTACAATGAGCAGTTCTTC
abundance: .; d_gene: .; v_gene: TRBV12-3/TRBV12-4; j_gene: TRBJ2-3; len: 14; CDR3aa: CASRVGVSADTQYF; CDR3nt: TGTGCCAGCAGGGTAGGGGTAAGTGCAGATACGCAGTATTTT
abundance: .; d_gene: .; v_gene: TRBV7-2; j_gene: TRBJ2-5; len: 13; CDR3aa: CASSIDPQGTQYF; CDR3nt: TGTGCCAGCAGCATCGACCCACAGGGGACCCAGTACTTC
abundance: .; d_gene: TRBD2; v_gene: TRBV3-1; j_gene: TRBJ2-1; len: 13; CDR3aa: CASSRAGDPQSFF; CDR3nt: TGTGCCAGCAGCCGAGCGGGGGACCCCCAGTCGTTCTTC
abundance: many; d_gene: .; v_gene: TRBV15; j_gene: TRBJ2-3; len: 15; CDR3aa: CATSREALATDTQYF; CDR3nt: TGTGCCACCAGCAGAGAAGCACTAGCTACAGATACGCAGTATTTT
abundance: many; d_gene: .; v_gene: TRBV29-1; j_gene: TRBJ1-1; len: 13; CDR3aa: CSARQGRNTEAFF; CDR3nt: TGCAGCGCCCGACAAGGACGGAACACTGAAGCTTTCTTT
abundance: .; d_gene: TRBD2; v_gene: TRBV20-1; j_gene: TRBJ2-1; len: 14; CDR3aa: CSAPSGSSYNEQFF; CDR3nt: TGCAGTGCCCCGAGCGGGAGCTCCTACAATGAGCAGTTCTTC
abundance: .; d_gene: .; v_gene: TRBV18; j_gene: TRBJ2-3; len: 13; CDR3aa: CASSPPSTDTKYF; CDR3nt: TGTGCCAGCTCACCGCCTAGCACAGATACGAAGTATTTT
abundance: .; d_gene: .; v_gene: TRBV5-1; j_gene: TRBJ2-5; len: 13; CDR3aa: CASKGPSQETQYF; CDR3nt: TGCGCCAGCAAAGGACCGAGTCAAGAGACCCAGTACTTC
abundance: .; d_gene: .; v_gene: TRBV11-2; j_gene: TRBJ2-1; len: 15; CDR3aa: CASSSKAEAYNEQFF; CDR3nt: TGTGCCAGCAGCTCCAAAGCGGAGGCCTACAATGAGCAGTTCTTC
abundance: .; d_gene: .; v_gene: TRBV27; j_gene: TRBJ2-2; len: 13; CDR3aa: CASSCEQVGELFF; CDR3nt: TGTGCCAGCAGTTGCGAACAGGTCGGGGAGCTGTTTTTT
abundance: few; d_gene: TRBD2; v_gene: TRBV7-2; j_gene: TRBJ2-1; len: 15; CDR3aa: CASSRTSGSGYEQFF; CDR3nt: TGTGCCAGCAGCAGGACTAGCGGGAGCGGATATGAGCAGTTCTTC
abundance: .; d_gene: TRBD1; v_gene: TRBV3-1; j_gene: TRBJ1-5; len: 15; CDR3aa: CASSQAQGAGQPQHF; CDR3nt: TGTGCCAGCAGCCAAGCACAGGGGGCTGGTCAGCCCCAGCATTTT
abundance: .; d_gene: .; v_gene: TRBV12-3/TRBV12-4; j_gene: TRBJ2-6; len: 16; CDR3aa: CASSLRVPSGANVLTF; CDR3nt: TGTGCCAGCAGCTTGCGGGTCCCCTCTGGGGCCAACGTCCTGACTTTC
abundance: .; d_gene: .; v_gene: TRBV7-9; j_gene: TRBJ1-1; len: 13; CDR3aa: CASSLALSLEAFF; CDR3nt: TGTGCCAGCAGCTTGGCTTTGAGTCTTGAAGCTTTCTTT
abundance: .; d_gene: TRBD2; v_gene: TRBV27; j_gene: TRBJ2-2; len: 15; CDR3aa: CASSKTSGVPGELFF; CDR3nt: TGTGCCAGCAGTAAAACTAGCGGGGTCCCCGGGGAGCTGTTTTTT
abundance: many; d_gene: TRBD2; v_gene: TRBV3-1; j_gene: TRBJ2-7; len: 14; CDR3aa: CASSQAPGGTEQYF; CDR3nt: TGTGCCAGCAGCCAGGCCCCGGGGGGGACCGAGCAGTACTTC
abundance: once; d_gene: .; v_gene: TRBV20-1; j_gene: TRBJ2-7; len: 15; CDR3aa: CSARAGASVSYEQYF; CDR3nt: TGCAGTGCTAGAGCTGGGGCTAGCGTCAGCTACGAGCAGTACTTC